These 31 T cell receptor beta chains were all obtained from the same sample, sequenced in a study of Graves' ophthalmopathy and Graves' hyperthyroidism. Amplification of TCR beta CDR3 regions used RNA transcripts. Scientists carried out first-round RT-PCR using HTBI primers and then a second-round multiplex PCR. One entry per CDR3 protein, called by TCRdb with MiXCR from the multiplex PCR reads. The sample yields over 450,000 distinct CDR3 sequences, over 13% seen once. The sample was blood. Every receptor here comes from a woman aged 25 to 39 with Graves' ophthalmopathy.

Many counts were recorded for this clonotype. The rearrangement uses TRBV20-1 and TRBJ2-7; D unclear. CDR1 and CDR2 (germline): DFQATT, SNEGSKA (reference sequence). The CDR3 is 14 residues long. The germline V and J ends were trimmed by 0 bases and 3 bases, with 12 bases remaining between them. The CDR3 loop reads CSARDRRPSYEQYF. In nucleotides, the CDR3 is TGCAGTGCTAGAGATCGCAGGCCGAGCTACGAGCAGTACTTC.

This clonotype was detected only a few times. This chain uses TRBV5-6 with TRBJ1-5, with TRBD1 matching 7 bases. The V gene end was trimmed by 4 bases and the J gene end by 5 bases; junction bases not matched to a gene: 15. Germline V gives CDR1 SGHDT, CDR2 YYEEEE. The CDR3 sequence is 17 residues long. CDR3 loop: CASSRGQVGGLDQPQHF. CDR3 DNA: TGTGCCAGCAGCCGCGGACAGGTCGGAGGATTGGATCAGCCCCAGCATTTT.

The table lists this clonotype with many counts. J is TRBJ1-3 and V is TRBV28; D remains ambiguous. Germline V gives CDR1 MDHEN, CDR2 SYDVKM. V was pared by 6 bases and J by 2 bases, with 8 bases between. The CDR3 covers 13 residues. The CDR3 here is CASSPPPGNTIYF. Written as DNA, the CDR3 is TGTGCCAGCAGCCCTCCCCCTGGAAACACCATATATTTT.

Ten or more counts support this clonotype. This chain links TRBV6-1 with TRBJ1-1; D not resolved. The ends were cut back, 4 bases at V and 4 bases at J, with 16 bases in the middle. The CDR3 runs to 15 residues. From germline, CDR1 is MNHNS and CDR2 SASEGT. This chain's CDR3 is CASSAEQEGGTEAFF. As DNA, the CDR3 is TGTGCCAGCAGTGCGGAGCAGGAGGGTGGCACTGAAGCTTTCTTT.

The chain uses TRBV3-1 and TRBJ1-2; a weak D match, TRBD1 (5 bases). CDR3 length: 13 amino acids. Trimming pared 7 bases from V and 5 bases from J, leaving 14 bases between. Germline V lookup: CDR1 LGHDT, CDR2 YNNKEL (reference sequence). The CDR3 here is CASTTTGAYGYTF. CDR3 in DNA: TGTGCCAGCACCACAACCGGGGCTTATGGCTACACCTTC.

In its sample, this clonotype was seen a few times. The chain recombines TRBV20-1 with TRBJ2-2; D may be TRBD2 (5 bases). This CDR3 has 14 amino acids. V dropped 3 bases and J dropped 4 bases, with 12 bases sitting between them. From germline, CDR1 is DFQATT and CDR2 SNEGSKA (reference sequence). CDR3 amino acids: CSARRQAGTGELFF. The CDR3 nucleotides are TGCAGTGCTAGGCGGCAGGCGGGCACCGGGGAGCTGTTTTTT.

In DNA form, the CDR3 reads TGTGCCAGCTACCTCGGGTTAGCGGCCCCCCGGGGCTCTGGGGCCAACGTCCTGACTTTC. Protein sequence: CASYLGLAAPRGSGANVLTF. The V gene is TRBV5-2, the J gene TRBJ2-6; TRBD2 reflects the table's D call only, with no check against the DNA. TRBV5-2 is classified as a pseudogene. CDR3 size: 20 residues.

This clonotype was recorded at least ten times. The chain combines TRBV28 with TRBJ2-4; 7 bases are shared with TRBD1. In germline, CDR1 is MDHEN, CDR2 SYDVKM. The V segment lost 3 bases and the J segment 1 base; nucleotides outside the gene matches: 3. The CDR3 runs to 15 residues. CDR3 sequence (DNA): TGTGCCAGCAGTTTGAGGGGGCTGGCCAAAAACATTCAGTACTTC. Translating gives CASSLRGLAKNIQYF.

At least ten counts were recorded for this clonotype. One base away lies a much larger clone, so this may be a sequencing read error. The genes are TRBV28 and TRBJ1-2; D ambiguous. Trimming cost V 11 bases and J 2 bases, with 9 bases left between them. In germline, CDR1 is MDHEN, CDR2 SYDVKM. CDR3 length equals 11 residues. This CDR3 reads CACRENYGYTF. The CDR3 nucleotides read TGTGCCTGCCGGGAAAACTATGGCTACACCTTC.

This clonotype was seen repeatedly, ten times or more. CDR3 DNA: TGTGCCAGCAGTTTATTCCGCCCTGGGGGCGGCTACACCTTC. It is translated as CASSLFRPGGGYTF. J is TRBJ1-2 and V is TRBV28; a possible D gene is TRBD1 (6 bases). Germline V gene data show CDR1 as MDHEN and CDR2 as SYDVKM. Trimming left V 1 base short and J 8 bases short, with 14 bases between. CDR3 length: 14 amino acids.

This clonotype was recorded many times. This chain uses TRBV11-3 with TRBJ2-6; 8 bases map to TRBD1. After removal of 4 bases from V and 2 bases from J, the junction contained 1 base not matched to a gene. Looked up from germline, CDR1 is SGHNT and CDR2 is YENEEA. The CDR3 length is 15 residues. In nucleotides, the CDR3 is TGTGCCAGCAGCTACAGGGGGACTGGGGCCAACGTCCTGACTTTC. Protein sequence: CASSYRGTGANVLTF.

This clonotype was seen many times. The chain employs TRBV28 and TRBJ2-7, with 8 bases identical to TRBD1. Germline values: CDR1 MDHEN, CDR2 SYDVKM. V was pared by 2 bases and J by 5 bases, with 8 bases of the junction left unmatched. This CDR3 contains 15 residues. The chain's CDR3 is CASSLGQGAFDEQYF. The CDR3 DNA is TGTGCCAGCAGTTTAGGGCAGGGGGCATTTGACGAGCAGTACTTC.

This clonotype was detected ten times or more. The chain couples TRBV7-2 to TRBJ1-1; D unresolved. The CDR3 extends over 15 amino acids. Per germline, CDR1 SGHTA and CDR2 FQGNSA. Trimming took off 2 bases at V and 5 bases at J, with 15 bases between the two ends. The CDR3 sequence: CASSLLGPLGTEAFF. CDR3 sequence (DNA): TGTGCCAGCAGCTTACTCGGACCCTTGGGGACTGAAGCTTTCTTT.

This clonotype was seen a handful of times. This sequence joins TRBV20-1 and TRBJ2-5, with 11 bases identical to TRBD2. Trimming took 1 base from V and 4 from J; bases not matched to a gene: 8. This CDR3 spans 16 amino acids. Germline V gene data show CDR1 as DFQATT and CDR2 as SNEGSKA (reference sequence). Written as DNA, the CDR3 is TGCAGTGCTAGAGGGCGTAGCGGGGGGGGCGTAGAGACCCAGTACTTC. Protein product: CSARGRSGGGVETQYF.

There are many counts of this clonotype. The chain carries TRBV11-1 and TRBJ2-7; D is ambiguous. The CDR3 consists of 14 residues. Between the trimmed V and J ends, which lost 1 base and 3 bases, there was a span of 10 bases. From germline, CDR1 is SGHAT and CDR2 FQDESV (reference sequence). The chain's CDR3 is CASSLGYTLYEQYF. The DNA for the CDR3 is TGTGCCAGCAGCTTAGGATACACTCTCTACGAGCAGTACTTC.

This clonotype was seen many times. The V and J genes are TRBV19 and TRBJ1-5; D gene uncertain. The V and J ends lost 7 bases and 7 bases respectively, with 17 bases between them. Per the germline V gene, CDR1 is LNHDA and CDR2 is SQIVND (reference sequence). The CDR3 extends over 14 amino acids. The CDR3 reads CASNPNSRWQPQHF. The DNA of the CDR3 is TGTGCCAGTAATCCTAACAGTCGCTGGCAGCCCCAGCATTTT.

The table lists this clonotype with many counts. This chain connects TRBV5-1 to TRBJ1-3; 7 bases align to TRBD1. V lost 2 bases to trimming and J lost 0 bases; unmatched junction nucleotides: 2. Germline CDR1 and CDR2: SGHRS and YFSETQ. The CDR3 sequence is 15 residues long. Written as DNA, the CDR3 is TGCGCCAGCAGCTTCGGGACAGTCTCTGGAAACACCATATATTTT. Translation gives CASSFGTVSGNTIYF. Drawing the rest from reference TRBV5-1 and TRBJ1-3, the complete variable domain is KAGVTQTPRYLIKTRGQQVTLSCSPISGHRSVSWYQQTPGQGLQFLFEYFSETQRNKGNFPGRFSGRQFSNSRSEMNVSTLELGDSALYLCASSFGTVSGNTIYFGEGSWLTVV.

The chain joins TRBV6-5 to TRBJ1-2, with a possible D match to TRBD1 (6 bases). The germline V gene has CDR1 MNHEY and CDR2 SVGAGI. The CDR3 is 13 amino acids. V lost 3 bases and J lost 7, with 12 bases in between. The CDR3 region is CASSYPHRVGYTF. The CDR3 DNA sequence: TGTGCCAGCAGTTATCCCCACAGGGTTGGCTACACCTTC.

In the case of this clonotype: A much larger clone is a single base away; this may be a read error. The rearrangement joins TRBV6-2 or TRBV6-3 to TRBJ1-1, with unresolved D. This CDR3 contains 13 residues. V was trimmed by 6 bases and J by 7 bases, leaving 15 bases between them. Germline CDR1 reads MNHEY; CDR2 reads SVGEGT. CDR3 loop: CASRRHGVREAFF. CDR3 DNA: TGTGCCAGCAGGCGACATGGGGTACGTGAAGCTTTCTTT.

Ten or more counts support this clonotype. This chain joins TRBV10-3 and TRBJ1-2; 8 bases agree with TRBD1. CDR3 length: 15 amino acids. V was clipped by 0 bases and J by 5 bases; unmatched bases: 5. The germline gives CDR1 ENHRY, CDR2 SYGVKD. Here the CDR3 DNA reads TGTGCCATCAGTGAGTCGGGGACAGGTCATTATGGCTACACCTTC. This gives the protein CAISESGTGHYGYTF.

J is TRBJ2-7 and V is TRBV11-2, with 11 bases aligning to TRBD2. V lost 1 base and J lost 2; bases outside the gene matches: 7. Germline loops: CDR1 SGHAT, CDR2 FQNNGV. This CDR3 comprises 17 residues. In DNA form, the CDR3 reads TGTGCCAGCAGCTTAGTCTCTGCTAGCGGGAGGCCCTACGAGCAGTACTTC. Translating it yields CASSLVSASGRPYEQYF. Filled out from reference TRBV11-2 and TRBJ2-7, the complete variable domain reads EAGVAQSPRYKIIEKRQSVAFWCNPISGHATLYWYQQILGQGPKLLIQFQNNGVVDDSQLPKDRFSAERLKGVDSTLKIQPAKLEDSAVYLCASSLVSASGRPYEQYFGPGTRLTVT.

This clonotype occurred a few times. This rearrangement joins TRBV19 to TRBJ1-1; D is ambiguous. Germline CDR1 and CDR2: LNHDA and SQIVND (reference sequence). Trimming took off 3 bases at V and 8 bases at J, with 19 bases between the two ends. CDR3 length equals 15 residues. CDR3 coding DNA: TGTGCCAGTAGTATCCGTAGGGAGATGTTGTACGAAGCTTTCTTT. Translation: CASSIRREMLYEAFF. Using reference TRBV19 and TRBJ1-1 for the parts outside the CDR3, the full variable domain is DGGITQSPKYLFRKEGQNVTLSCEQNLNHDAMYWYRQDPGQGLRLIYYSQIVNDFQKGDIAEGYSVSREKKESFPLTVTSAQKNPTAFYLCASSIRREMLYEAFFGQGTRLTVV.

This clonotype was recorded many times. The CDR3 DNA is TGCAGTGCTAGAACTTTCGCAGGGTTTTCTAATTCACCCCTCCACTTT. Amino acids: CSARTFAGFSNSPLHF. The chain links TRBV20-1 to TRBJ1-6; D is perhaps TRBD1 (5 bases). This CDR3 is built from 16 residues. Trimming removed 2 bases at V and 6 bases at J, with 17 bases between. In germline, CDR1 is DFQATT, CDR2 SNEGSKA (reference sequence).

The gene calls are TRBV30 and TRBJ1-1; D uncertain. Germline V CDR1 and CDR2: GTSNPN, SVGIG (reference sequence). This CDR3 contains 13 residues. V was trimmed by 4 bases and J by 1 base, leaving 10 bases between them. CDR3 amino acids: CAWIVSSNTEAFF. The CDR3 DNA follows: TGTGCCTGGATCGTGAGTTCGAACACTGAAGCTTTCTTT.

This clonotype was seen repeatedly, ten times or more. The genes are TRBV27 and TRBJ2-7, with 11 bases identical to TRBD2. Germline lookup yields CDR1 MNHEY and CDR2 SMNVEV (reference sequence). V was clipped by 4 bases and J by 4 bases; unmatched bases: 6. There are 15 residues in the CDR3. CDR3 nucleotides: TGTGCCAGCAGTTCGGCTAGCGGGAGGTGGTACGAGCAGTACTTC. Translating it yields CASSSASGRWYEQYF.

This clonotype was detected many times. CDR3 nucleotides: TGTGCCAGCAGCCCCTCTTCGGGTAACGAGCAGTACTTC. Protein sequence: CASSPSSGNEQYF. The chain employs TRBV7-8 and TRBJ2-7; D is ambiguous. In germline, CDR1 is SGHVS, CDR2 FQNEAQ. This CDR3 region has 13 residues. Between the trimmed V and J ends, which lost 5 bases and 5 bases, there was a span of 13 bases.

The CDR3 DNA reads as TGTGCCAGCTCCCCCTTCTTCAATGAGCAGTTCTTC. Its translation is CASSPFFNEQFF. V gene TRBV18 combines with J gene TRBJ2-1; D call uncertain. This CDR3 spans 12 amino acids. Trimming shortened V by 6 bases and J by 6 bases, and 9 bases separated the two germline ends. CDR1 is KGHSH and CDR2 is LQKENI in the germline V gene.

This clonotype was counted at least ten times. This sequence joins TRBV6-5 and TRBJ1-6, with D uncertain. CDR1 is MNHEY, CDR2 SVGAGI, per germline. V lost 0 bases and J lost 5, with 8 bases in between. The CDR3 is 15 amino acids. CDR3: CASSYSGGNNSPLHF. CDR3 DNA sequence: TGTGCCAGCAGTTACTCCGGCGGGAATAATTCACCCCTCCACTTT.

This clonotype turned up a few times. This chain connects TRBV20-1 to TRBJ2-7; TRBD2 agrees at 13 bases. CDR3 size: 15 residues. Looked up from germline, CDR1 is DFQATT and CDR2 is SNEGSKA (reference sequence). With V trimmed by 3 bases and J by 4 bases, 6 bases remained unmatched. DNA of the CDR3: TGCAGTGCTAGCCCCGGGACTAGCGGGAAGTACGAGCAGTACTTC. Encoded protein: CSASPGTSGKYEQYF.

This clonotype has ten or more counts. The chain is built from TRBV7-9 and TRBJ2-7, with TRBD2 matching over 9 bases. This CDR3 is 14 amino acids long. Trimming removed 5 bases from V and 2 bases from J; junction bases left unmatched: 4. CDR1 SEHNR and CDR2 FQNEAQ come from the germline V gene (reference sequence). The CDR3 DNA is TGTGCCAGCAGCGCTAGCGGGATGACCTACGAGCAGTACTTC. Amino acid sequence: CASSASGMTYEQYF.

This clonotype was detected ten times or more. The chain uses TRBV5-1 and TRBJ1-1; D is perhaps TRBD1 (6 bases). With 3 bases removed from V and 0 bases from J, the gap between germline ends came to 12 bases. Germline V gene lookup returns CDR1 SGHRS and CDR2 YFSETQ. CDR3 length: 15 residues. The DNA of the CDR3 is TGCGCCAGCAGCTGGGGGACAAGCCTGAACACTGAAGCTTTCTTT. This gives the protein CASSWGTSLNTEAFF.